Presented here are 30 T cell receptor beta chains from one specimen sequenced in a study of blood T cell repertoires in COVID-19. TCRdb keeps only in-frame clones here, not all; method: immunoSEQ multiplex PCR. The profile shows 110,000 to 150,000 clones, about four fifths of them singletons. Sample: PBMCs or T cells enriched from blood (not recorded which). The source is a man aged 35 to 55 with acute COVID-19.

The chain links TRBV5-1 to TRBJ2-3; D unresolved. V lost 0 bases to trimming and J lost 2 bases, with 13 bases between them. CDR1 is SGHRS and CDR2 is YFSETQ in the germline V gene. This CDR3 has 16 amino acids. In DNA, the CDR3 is TGCGCCAGCAGCTTGGGGGCATCCCCGACCACAGATACGCAGTATTTT. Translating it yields CASSLGASPTTDTQYF.

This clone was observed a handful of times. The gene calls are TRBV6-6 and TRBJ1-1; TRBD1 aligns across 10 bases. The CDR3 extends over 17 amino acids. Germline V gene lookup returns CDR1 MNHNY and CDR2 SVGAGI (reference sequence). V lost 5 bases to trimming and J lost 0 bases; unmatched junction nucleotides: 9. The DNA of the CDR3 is TGTGCCAGCAGTCTACGGTGGGGACAGGGGATGAACACTGAAGCTTTCTTT. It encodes CASSLRWGQGMNTEAFF.

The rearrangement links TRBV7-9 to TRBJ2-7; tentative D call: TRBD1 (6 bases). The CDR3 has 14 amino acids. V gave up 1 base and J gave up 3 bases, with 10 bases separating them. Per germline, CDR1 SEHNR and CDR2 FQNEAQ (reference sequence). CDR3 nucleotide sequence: TGTGCCAGCAGCTTAGTGAGCAGGGGCTACGAGCAGTACTTC. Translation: CASSLVSRGYEQYF.

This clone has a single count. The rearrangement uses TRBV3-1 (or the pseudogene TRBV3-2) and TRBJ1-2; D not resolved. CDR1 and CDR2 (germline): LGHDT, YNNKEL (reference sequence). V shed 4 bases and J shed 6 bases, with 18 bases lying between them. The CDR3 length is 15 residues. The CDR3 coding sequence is TGTGCCAGCAGCCCTTTCGTAGCGGCCAAGGATGGCTACACCTTC. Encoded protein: CASSPFVAAKDGYTF.

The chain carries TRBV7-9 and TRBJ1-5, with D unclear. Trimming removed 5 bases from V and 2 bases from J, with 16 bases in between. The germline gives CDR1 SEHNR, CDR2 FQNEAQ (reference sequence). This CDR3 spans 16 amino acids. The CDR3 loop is CASSLGRELGNQPQHF. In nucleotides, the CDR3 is TGTGCCAGCAGCCTGGGGAGGGAGTTAGGCAATCAGCCCCAGCATTTT.

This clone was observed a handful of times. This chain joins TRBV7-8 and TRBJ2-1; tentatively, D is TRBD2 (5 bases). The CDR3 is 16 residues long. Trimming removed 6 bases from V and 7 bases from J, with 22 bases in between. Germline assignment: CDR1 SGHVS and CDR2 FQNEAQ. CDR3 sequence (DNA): TGTGCCAGCAGTCCGGGCCCTATTCGGGGAAGTAATGAGCAGTTCTTC. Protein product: CASSPGPIRGSNEQFF.

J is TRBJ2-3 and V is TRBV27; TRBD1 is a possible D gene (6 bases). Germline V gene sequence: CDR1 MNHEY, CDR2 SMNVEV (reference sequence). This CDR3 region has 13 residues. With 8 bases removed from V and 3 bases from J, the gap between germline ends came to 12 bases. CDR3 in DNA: TGTGCCAGCGCTTTGGGGGCAACAGATACGCAGTATTTT. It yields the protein CASALGATDTQYF.

The CDR3 region has the DNA TGTGCCAGCAGCACTGTCAGGGGGTCTGGAAACACCATATATTTT. It specifies CASSTVRGSGNTIYF. The chain is built from TRBV7-9 and TRBJ1-3; 7 positions agree with TRBD1. The CDR3 loop spans 15 amino acids. Germline V lookup: CDR1 SEHNR, CDR2 FQNEAQ (reference sequence). Trimming cost V 5 bases and J 1 base; bases outside gene matches: 5.

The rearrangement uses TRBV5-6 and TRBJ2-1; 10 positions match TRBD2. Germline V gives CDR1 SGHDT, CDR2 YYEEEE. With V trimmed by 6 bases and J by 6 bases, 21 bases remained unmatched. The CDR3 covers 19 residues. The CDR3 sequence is CASTSDPPLAGYRGNEQFF. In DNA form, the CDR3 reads TGTGCCAGCACCTCCGATCCCCCACTAGCGGGATATAGGGGCAATGAGCAGTTCTTC.

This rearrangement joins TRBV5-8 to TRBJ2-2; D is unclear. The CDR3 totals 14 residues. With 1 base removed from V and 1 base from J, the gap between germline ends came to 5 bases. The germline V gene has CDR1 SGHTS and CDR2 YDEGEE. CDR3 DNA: TGTGCCAGCAGCTTGAACAGGAACACCGGGGAGCTGTTTTTT. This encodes CASSLNRNTGELFF.

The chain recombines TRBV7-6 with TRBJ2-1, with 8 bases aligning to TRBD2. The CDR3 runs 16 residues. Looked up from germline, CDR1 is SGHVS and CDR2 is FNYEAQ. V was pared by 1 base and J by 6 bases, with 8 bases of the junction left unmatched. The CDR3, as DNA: TGTGCCAGCAGCTTAGTCGTTGGGACTAGTAGCAATGAGCAGTTCTTC. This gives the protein CASSLVVGTSSNEQFF. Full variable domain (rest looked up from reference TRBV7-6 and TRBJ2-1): GAGVSQSPRYKVTKRGQDVALRCDPISGHVSLYWYRQALGQGPEFLTYFNYEAQQDKSGLPNDRFSAERPEGSISTLTIQRTEQRDSAMYRCASSLVVGTSSNEQFFGPGTRLTVL.

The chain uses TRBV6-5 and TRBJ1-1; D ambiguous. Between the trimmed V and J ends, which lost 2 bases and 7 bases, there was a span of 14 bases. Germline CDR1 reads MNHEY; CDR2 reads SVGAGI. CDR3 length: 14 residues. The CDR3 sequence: CASSYLSPGNEAFF. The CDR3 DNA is TGTGCCAGCAGTTACCTATCTCCGGGGAATGAAGCTTTCTTT.

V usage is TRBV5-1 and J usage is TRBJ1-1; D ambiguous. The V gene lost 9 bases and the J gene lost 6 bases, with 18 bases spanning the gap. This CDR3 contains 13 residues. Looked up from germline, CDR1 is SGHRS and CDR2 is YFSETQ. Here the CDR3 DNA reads TGCGCCACCCGGCGTAACGGGTCCCCTGAAGCTTTCTTT. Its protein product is CATRRNGSPEAFF. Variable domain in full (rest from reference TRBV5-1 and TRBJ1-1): KAGVTQTPRYLIKTRGQQVTLSCSPISGHRSVSWYQQTPGQGLQFLFEYFSETQRNKGNFPGRFSGRQFSNSRSEMNVSTLELGDSALYLCATRRNGSPEAFFGQGTRLTVV.

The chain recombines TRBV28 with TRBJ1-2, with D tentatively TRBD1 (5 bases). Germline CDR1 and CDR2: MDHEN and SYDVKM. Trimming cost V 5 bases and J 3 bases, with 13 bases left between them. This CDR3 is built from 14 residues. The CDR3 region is CASSNGGGDYGYTF. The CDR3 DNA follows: TGTGCCAGCAGTAATGGTGGGGGGGACTATGGCTACACCTTC.

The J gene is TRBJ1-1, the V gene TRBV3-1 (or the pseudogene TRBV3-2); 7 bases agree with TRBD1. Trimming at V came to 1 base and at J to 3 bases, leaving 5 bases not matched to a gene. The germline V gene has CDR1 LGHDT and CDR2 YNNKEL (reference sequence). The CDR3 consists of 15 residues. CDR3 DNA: TGTGCCAGCAGCCAAGCCCCAGGGGGAGACACTGAAGCTTTCTTT. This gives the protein CASSQAPGGDTEAFF.

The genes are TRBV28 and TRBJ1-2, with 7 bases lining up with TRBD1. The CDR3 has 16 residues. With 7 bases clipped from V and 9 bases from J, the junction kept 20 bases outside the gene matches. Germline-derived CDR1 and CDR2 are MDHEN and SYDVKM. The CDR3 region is CASTGWNRGTGRSYTF. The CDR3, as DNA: TGTGCCAGCACTGGATGGAACAGGGGTACTGGTAGGAGCTACACCTTC.

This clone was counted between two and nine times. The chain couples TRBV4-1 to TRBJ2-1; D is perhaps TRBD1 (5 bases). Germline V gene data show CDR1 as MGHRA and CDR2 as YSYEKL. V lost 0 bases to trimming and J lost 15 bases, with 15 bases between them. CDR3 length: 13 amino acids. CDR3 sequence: CASSQDWGSSRFF. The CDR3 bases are TGCGCCAGCAGCCAAGATTGGGGCTCATCGCGGTTCTTC.

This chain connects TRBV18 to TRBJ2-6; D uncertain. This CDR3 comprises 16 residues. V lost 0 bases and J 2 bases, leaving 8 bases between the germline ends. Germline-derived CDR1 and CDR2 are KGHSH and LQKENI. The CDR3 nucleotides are TGTGCCAGCTCACCACCTACACACCCTGGGGCCAACGTCCTGACTTTC. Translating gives CASSPPTHPGANVLTF. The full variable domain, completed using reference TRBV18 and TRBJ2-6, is NAGVMQNPRHLVRRRGQEARLRCSPMKGHSHVYWYRQLPEEGLKFMVYLQKENIIDESGMPKERFSAEFPKEGPSILRIQQVVRGDSAAYFCASSPPTHPGANVLTFGAGSRLTVL.

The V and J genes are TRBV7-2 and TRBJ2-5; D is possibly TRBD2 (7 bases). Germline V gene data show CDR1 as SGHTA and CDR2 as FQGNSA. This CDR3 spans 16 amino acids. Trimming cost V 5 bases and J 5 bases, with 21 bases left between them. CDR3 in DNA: TGTGCCAGCAGCCTAAGGGGTGCGGGGGCCGGCGAGACCCAGTACTTC. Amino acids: CASSLRGAGAGETQYF.

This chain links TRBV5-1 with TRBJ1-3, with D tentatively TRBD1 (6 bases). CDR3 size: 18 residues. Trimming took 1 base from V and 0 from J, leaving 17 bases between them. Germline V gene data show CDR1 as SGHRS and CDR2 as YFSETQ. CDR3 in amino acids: CASSLWGQGLLSGNTIYF. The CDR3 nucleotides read TGCGCCAGCAGCTTGTGGGGGCAAGGGCTTCTCTCTGGAAACACCATATATTTT. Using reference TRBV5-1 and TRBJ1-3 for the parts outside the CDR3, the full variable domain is KAGVTQTPRYLIKTRGQQVTLSCSPISGHRSVSWYQQTPGQGLQFLFEYFSETQRNKGNFPGRFSGRQFSNSRSEMNVSTLELGDSALYLCASSLWGQGLLSGNTIYFGEGSWLTVV.

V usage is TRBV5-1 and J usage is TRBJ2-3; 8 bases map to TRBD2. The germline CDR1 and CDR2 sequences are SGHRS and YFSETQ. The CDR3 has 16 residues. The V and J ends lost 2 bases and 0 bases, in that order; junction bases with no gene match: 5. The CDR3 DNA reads TGCGCCAGCAGCTTAACCGGGACTAGGAGCACAGATACGCAGTATTTT. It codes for CASSLTGTRSTDTQYF. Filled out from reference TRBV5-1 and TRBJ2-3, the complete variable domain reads KAGVTQTPRYLIKTRGQQVTLSCSPISGHRSVSWYQQTPGQGLQFLFEYFSETQRNKGNFPGRFSGRQFSNSRSEMNVSTLELGDSALYLCASSLTGTRSTDTQYFGPGTRLTVL.

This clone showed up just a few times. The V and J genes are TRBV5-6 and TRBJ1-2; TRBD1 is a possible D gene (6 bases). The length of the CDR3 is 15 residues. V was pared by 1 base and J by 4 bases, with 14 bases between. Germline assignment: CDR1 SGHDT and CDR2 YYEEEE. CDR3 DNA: TGTGCCAGCAGCTTGCCTCTCCAGGGGATCTATGGCTACACCTTC. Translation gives CASSLPLQGIYGYTF.

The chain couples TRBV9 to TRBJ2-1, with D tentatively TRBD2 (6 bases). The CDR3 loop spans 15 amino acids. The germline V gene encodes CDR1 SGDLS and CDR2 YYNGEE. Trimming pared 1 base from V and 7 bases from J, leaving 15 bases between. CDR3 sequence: CASSVPGDWGNEQFF. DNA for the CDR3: TGTGCCAGCAGCGTACCGGGAGACTGGGGGAATGAGCAGTTCTTC.

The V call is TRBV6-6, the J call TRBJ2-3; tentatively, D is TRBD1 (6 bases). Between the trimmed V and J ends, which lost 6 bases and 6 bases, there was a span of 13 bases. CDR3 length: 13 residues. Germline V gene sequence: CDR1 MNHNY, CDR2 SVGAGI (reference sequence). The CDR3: CASSPGVRDTQYF. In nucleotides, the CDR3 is TGTGCCAGCAGCCCAGGGGTTCGGGATACGCAGTATTTT.

CDR3 residues: CASSPRQGARDEQFF. The DNA for the CDR3 is TGTGCCAGTAGTCCCCGACAGGGGGCCAGGGATGAGCAGTTCTTC. The rearrangement links TRBV19 to TRBJ2-1; 10 positions match TRBD1. J was trimmed by 8 bases and V by 5 bases; bases with no gene match: 9. The CDR3 extends over 15 amino acids. From germline, CDR1 is LNHDA and CDR2 SQIVND (reference sequence).

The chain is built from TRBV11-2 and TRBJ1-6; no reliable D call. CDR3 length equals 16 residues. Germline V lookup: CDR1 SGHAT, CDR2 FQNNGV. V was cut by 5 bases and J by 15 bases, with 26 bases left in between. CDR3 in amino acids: CASSRTSRRQERYLHF. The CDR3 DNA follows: TGTGCCAGCAGCCGAACGAGCCGCCGCCAGGAACGCTACCTCCACTTT.

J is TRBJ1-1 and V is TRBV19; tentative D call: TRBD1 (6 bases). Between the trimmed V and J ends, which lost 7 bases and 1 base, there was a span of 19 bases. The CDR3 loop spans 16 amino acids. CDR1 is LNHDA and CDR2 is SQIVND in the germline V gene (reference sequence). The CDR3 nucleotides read TGTGCCAGTAAGGGGACACTTCCCGGCGGGAACACTGAAGCTTTCTTT. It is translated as CASKGTLPGGNTEAFF.

The CDR3, as DNA: TGTGCCATCAGTGAGGTCTCAGGGGGGACAAACACTGAAGCTTTCTTT. Its translation is CAISEVSGGTNTEAFF. The V and J genes are TRBV10-3 and TRBJ1-1, with TRBD1 matching 7 bases. The CDR3 loop spans 16 amino acids. From germline, CDR1 is ENHRY and CDR2 SYGVKD. With 2 bases clipped from V and 2 bases from J, the junction kept 8 bases outside the gene matches.

The CDR3 protein is CASSVGGSGTTYEQYF. The CDR3 nucleotides read TGTGCCAGCAGCGTAGGAGGTAGCGGTACCACCTACGAGCAGTACTTC. The rearrangement joins TRBV9 to TRBJ2-7, with D possibly TRBD2 on 6 matching bases. V was cut by 0 bases and J by 2 bases, with 15 bases left in between. Germline V gives CDR1 SGDLS, CDR2 YYNGEE. The CDR3 has 16 amino acids.

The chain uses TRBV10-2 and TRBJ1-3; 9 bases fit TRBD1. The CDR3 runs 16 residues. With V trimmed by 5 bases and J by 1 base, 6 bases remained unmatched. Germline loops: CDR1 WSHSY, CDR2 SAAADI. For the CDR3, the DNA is TGCGCCAGCAGTCGGGGGGACAGGGAATCTGGAAACACCATATATTTT. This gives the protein CASSRGDRESGNTIYF.